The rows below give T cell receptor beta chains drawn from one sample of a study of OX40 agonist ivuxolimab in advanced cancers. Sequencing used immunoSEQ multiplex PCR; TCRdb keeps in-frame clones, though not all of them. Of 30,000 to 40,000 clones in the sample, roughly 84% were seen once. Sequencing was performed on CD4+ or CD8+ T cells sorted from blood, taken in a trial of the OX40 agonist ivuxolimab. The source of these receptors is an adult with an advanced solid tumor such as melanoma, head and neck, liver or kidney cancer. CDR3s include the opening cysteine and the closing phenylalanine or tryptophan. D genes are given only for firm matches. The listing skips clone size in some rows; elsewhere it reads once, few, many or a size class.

TGTGCCAGCAGCTTGGCCGGGGACGGTCAGCCCCAGCATTTT,CASSLAGDGQPQHF,14,NA,TRBJ1-5,TRBV7-4,NA
TGTGCCAGCAGTGACCCGGACAGGGCCTACGAGCAGTACTTC,CASSDPDRAYEQYF,14,NA,TRBJ2-7,TRBV2,TRBD1
TGTGCCAGCAGCCTTACCTTGACGCAGATCCCCTACGAGCAGTACTTC,CASSLTLTQIPYEQYF,16,medium-sized,TRBJ2-7,TRBV5-4,NA
TGTGCCAGCAGTGAAGCTAGGGAGCAGCCCCAGCATTTT,CASSEAREQPQHF,13,few,TRBJ1-5,TRBV6-1,NA
TGTGCCAGCTCACCACAAGAAGGGGCCAACGTCCTGACTTTC,CASSPQEGANVLTF,14,NA,TRBJ2-6,TRBV18,NA
TGTGCCAGCAGCTCCGGGCTCCTGGGGAATTCACCCCTCCACTTT,CASSSGLLGNSPLHF,15,NA,TRBJ1-6,TRBV7-9,NA
TGTGCCAGCAGCCCCTGGGTGGGGGCGAGGAGCTCTGGGGCCAACGTCCTGACTTTC,CASSPWVGARSSGANVLTF,19,NA,TRBJ2-6,TRBV11-2,NA
TGTGCCAGCAGCTTGGCGGGGGGTTACACCGGGGAGCTGTTTTTT,CASSLAGGYTGELFF,15,NA,TRBJ2-2,TRBV5-5,TRBD2
TGTGCCAGCAGCCTAATCGGGGGCAACACTGAAGCTTTCTTT,CASSLIGGNTEAFF,14,NA,TRBJ1-1,TRBV27,NA
TGTGCCAGCAGCCCACCTGGGTGGCTCACCGGGGAGCTGTTTTTT,CASSPPGWLTGELFF,15,NA,TRBJ2-2,TRBV7-2,NA
TGTGCCAGCAGCGTAGATCAGGGAACGGGCTACACCTTC,CASSVDQGTGYTF,13,NA,TRBJ1-2,TRBV9,NA
TGTGCCAGCAGCTCAGGACTAGCGTTTCGAGAGACCCAGTACTTC,CASSSGLAFRETQYF,15,NA,TRBJ2-5,TRBV27,TRBD2
TGTGCCAGCACCCCCGGGGTTGGGGCCAATGAGCAGTTCTTC,CASTPGVGANEQFF,14,NA,TRBJ2-1,TRBV27,NA
TGCAGTGCTAGGGACGGCTACGAGCAGTACTTC,CSARDGYEQYF,11,once,TRBJ2-7,TRBV20-1,NA
TGTGCCAGCAGCCCCCGCACGGAATACTACGAGCAGTACTTC,CASSPRTEYYEQYF,14,NA,TRBJ2-7,TRBV9,NA
TGTGCCAGCAGCCCTTTACCGGGACAGGGGCAAGAGACCCAGTACTTC,CASSPLPGQGQETQYF,16,NA,TRBJ2-5,TRBV7-9,TRBD1
TGTGCCAGCAGTTTAGGGGGCCCCGGGGAGCTGTTTTTT,CASSLGGPGELFF,13,NA,TRBJ2-2,TRBV27,NA
TGTGCCAGCAGTTTGGCCGGGCGGGGGGCCACAGATACGCAGTATTTT,CASSLAGRGATDTQYF,16,NA,TRBJ2-3,TRBV27,TRBD2
TGCGCCAGCAGCCAAGGACGGGACGCTAGTTCACCCCTCCACTTT,CASSQGRDASSPLHF,15,NA,TRBJ1-6,TRBV4-3,NA
TGTGCCAGCAGCCTACTGGGTGAAGCTTTCTTT,CASSLLGEAFF,11,NA,TRBJ1-1,TRBV5-4,NA
TGTGCCACCAGCTCGCTTGAAGCGGAAGAGACCCAGTACTTC,CATSSLEAEETQYF,14,NA,TRBJ2-5,TRBV15,NA
TGTGCCAGCAGTGAAACTAGCGGGATCTCCTACGAGCAGTACTTC,CASSETSGISYEQYF,15,NA,TRBJ2-7,TRBV6-8,TRBD2
TGTGCCACCAGCAGACCCGTGGGGCAAGAGACCCAGTACTTC,CATSRPVGQETQYF,14,NA,TRBJ2-5,TRBV15,NA
TGTGCCAGTAGTATCGGTGTAAGGGGTAACACTGAAGCTTTCTTT,CASSIGVRGNTEAFF,15,NA,TRBJ1-1,TRBV19,NA
TGTGCCAGCAGCCCGGACAGGGGGGACACCTACAATGAGCAGTTCTTC,CASSPDRGDTYNEQFF,16,few,TRBJ2-1,TRBV5-4,TRBD1
TGTGCCAGCAGCTTAAAGGGGCCTTACAATGAGCAGTTCTTC,CASSLKGPYNEQFF,14,NA,TRBJ2-1,TRBV13,NA
TGTGCCAGCACTACTTGGAGCTTAGGCTACACCTTC,CASTTWSLGYTF,12,few,TRBJ1-2,TRBV28,NA
TGTGCCAGTAGTATTAGCGCGGGAGATATTGTATACAATGAGCAGTTCTTC,CASSISAGDIVYNEQFF,17,NA,TRBJ2-1,TRBV19,TRBD2
TGTGCCAGCAGTTTGAGGGGCGACTACGAGCAGTACTTC,CASSLRGDYEQYF,13,few,TRBJ2-7,TRBV28,NA
TGCGCCAGCAGCCAAGATATCGAGCGGGGGGCCTACGAGCAGTACTTC,CASSQDIERGAYEQYF,16,medium-sized,TRBJ2-7,TRBV4-3,TRBD2
TGCGCCAGCAGCCAAGAACCGGAGGGGGGCACAGATACGCAGTATTTT,CASSQEPEGGTDTQYF,16,few,TRBJ2-3,TRBV4-1,NA
TGTGCCAGCAGCCAAGATCGGGACAGGGGGCCCGGCTACACCTTC,CASSQDRDRGPGYTF,15,few,TRBJ1-2,TRBV4-2,TRBD1
TGTGCCACCCTAGACAGCCAGCAGTTCTTC,CATLDSQQFF,10,few,TRBJ2-1,TRBV6-1,NA
TGTGCCAGCAGCGGGGTAAACCGCTACGAGCAGTACTTC,CASSGVNRYEQYF,13,NA,TRBJ2-7,TRBV9,NA
TGCGCCAGCAGCCAAGGATCGGGATACCAAGAGACCCAGTACTTC,CASSQGSGYQETQYF,15,NA,TRBJ2-5,TRBV4-3,NA
TGTGCCAGCACCTTGGGACAGCCTCCCACTGAAGCTTTCTTT,CASTLGQPPTEAFF,14,NA,TRBJ1-1,TRBV5-4,TRBD1
TGTGCCAGCAGCTCAACCCTAGGGAGTAGCACAGATACGCAGTATTTT,CASSSTLGSSTDTQYF,16,NA,TRBJ2-3,TRBV11-2,NA
TGTGCCAGCAACCAGGGTACCAATTCACCCCTCCACTTT,CASNQGTNSPLHF,13,NA,TRBJ1-6,TRBV11-2,NA
TGTGCCAGCAGTTTTTCGGGGAACACTGAAGCTTTCTTT,CASSFSGNTEAFF,13,NA,TRBJ1-1,TRBV27,NA
TGTGCCAGCTCACCCCCGAGACAAGTCTCCTACGAGCAGTACTTC,CASSPPRQVSYEQYF,15,NA,TRBJ2-7,TRBV18,NA
TGTGCCAGCAGCCAGTATAGGAATTCACCCCTCCACTTT,CASSQYRNSPLHF,13,NA,TRBJ1-6,TRBV5-6,NA
TGTGCTAGTGGTTCCGGGACAACTCACACCGGGGAGCTGTTTTTT,CASGSGTTHTGELFF,15,NA,TRBJ2-2,TRBV12-5,NA
TGTGCCAGCTCCTCCAGGACTAGCGGGAGATTCCCAAAGACCCAGTACTTC,CASSSRTSGRFPKTQYF,17,NA,TRBJ2-5,TRBV18,TRBD2
TGTGCCAGCAGCGTAGAACAGGCCAACACCGGGGAGCTGTTTTTT,CASSVEQANTGELFF,15,NA,TRBJ2-2,TRBV9,NA
TGCGCCAGCAGAACAGGGGTTGGAGGCACTGAAGCTTTCTTT,CASRTGVGGTEAFF,14,NA,TRBJ1-1,TRBV5-1,TRBD1
TGCGCCAGCAGCCCGCGGACAGGGGGAACAGATACGCAGTATTTT,CASSPRTGGTDTQYF,15,NA,TRBJ2-3,TRBV4-1,TRBD1
TGTGCCAGCAGCTTGGGAGGGGGCTTGGCCGGGGAGCTGTTTTTT,CASSLGGGLAGELFF,15,NA,TRBJ2-2,TRBV7-8,NA
TGTGCCAGCAGCTTGGAATGGACCCTTCAAGGAAACACCATATATTTT,CASSLEWTLQGNTIYF,16,NA,TRBJ1-3,TRBV5-5,NA
TGTGCCAGCAGCTTAGCTGGGGGAAATCAGCCCCAGCATTTT,CASSLAGGNQPQHF,14,NA,TRBJ1-5,TRBV7-9,NA
TGTGCCAGCTCCCTAACCAGGAGATACAATGAGCAGTTCTTC,CASSLTRRYNEQFF,14,NA,TRBJ2-1,TRBV27,NA
TGTGCCAGCAGTTCCCCCGACGGCCGACTGAACACTGAAGCTTTCTTT,CASSSPDGRLNTEAFF,16,NA,TRBJ1-1,TRBV27,NA
TGTGCCAGCAGTTTATTAGGGGCCGGGGAGCTGTTTTTT,CASSLLGAGELFF,13,once,TRBJ2-2,TRBV27,NA
TGTGCCAGCAGCCTCGGCCAGGGGCAGGGGCAGTACTTC,CASSLGQGQGQYF,13,NA,TRBJ2-7,TRBV7-6,NA
TGCGCCAGCAGCTTCCGACAGGGGGCCTACACCTTC,CASSFRQGAYTF,12,once,TRBJ1-2,TRBV5-1,TRBD1
TGTGCCAGCAGTTTCGGGGAGACTGAAGCTTTCTTT,CASSFGETEAFF,12,NA,TRBJ1-1,TRBV28,NA
TGCGCCAGCAGCCAAACAGGGGCTAGCAATCAGCCCCAGCATTTT,CASSQTGASNQPQHF,15,NA,TRBJ1-5,TRBV4-1,TRBD1
TGCGCCAGCAGCTTAGCGAGAGGGTCCTACAATGAGCAGTTCTTC,CASSLARGSYNEQFF,15,NA,TRBJ2-1,TRBV5-1,NA
TGTGCCAGCAGCTTAGGACAGGAAAAGCAGTACTTC,CASSLGQEKQYF,12,NA,TRBJ2-5,TRBV13,NA
TGTGCCAGCAGCTTAGGGGATAACACTGAAGCTTTCTTT,CASSLGDNTEAFF,13,NA,TRBJ1-1,TRBV7-6,NA